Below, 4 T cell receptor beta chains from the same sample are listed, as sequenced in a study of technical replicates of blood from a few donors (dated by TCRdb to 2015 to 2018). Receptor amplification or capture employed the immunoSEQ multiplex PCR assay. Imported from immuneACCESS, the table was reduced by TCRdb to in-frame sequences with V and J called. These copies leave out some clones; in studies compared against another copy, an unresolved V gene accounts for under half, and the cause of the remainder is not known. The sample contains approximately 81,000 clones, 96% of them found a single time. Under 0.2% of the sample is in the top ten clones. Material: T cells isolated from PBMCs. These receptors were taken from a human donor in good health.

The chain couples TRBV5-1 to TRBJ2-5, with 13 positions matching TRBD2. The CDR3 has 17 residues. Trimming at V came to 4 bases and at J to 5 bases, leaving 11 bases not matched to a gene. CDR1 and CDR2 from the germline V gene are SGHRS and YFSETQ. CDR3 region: CASSIAGTSGVGETQYF. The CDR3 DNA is TGCGCCAGCAGCATCGCCGGGACTAGCGGGGTGGGGGAGACCCAGTACTTC.

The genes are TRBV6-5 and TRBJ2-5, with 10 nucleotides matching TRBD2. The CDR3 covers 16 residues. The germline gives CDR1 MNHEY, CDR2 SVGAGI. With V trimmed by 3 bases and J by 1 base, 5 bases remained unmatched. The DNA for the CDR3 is TGTGCCAGCAGTTATTATACTAGCGGGGCCCAAGAGACCCAGTACTTC. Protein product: CASSYYTSGAQETQYF.

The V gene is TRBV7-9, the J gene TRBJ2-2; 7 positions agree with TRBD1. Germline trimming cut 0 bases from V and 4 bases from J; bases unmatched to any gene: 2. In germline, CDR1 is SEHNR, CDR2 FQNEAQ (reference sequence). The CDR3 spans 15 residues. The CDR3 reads CASSLAGTATGELFF. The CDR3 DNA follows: TGTGCCAGCAGCTTAGCCGGGACAGCCACCGGGGAGCTGTTTTTT.

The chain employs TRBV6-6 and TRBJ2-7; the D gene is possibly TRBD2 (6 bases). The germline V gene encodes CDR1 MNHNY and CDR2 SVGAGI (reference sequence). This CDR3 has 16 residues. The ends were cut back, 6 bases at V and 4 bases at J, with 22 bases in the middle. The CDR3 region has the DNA TGTGCCAGCAGCTCCCTCGGCGCCAGGGAGGAATACGAGCAGTACTTC. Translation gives CASSSLGAREEYEQYF.